This TCR beta chain was identified in a study of shared clonotypes between healthy human individuals. This CDR3 spans 17 amino acids. V dropped 3 bases and J dropped 1 base, with 13 bases sitting between them. Germline CDR1 MDHEN, CDR2 SYDVKM. The assay was immunoSEQ multiplex PCR, and TCRdb's table has in-frame clones only and misses some. There are 550,000 to 850,000 clones in the sample; 74% occur only once, and approximately 1.7% lies in the top ten. Caucasian adults residing in Nashville, Tennessee made up all the donors. The source is a woman aged 30 to 39 in good health. The sample taken for sequencing was memory CD4+ T cells sorted from blood. The subset was: CD45RA-negative fraction. This rearrangement joins TRBV28 to TRBJ2-6; a weak D match, TRBD1 (5 bases). CDR3 sequence reads: CASSLLQGPSGANVLTF. In DNA, the CDR3 is TGTGCCAGCAGTTTGTTGCAGGGCCCGTCTGGGGCCAACGTCCTGACTTTC.